Listed here are 5 T cell receptor beta chains from one sample, sequenced in a study of OX40 agonist ivuxolimab in advanced cancers. The table came from immunoSEQ multiplex PCR; TCRdb's copy has only in-frame clones and leaves some out. This sample has 48,000 or so clones, with about 90% found just once. The specimen comprised CD4+ or CD8+ T cells sorted from blood, sampled in a trial of the OX40 agonist ivuxolimab. The receptors stem from an adult with an advanced solid tumor such as melanoma, head and neck, liver or kidney cancer.

This chain uses TRBV18 with TRBJ2-2; tentative D call: TRBD2 (7 bases). Germline V gene sequence: CDR1 KGHSH, CDR2 LQKENI. The V gene lost 3 bases and the J gene lost 4 bases, with 18 bases spanning the gap. The CDR3 totals 17 residues. CDR3 protein: CASSPSEGGPGTGELFF. In DNA form, the CDR3 reads TGTGCCAGCTCACCCTCCGAGGGGGGGCCGGGCACCGGGGAGCTGTTTTTT.

CDR3 sequence reads: CASSYQRGGSEQYF. DNA of the CDR3: TGTGCCAGCAGTTATCAGCGGGGGGGCTCCGAGCAGTACTTC. The genes are TRBV6-5 and TRBJ2-7; 10 nucleotides agree with TRBD2. This CDR3 has 14 amino acids. V shed 3 bases and J 6 bases; nucleotides not matched to a gene: 5. Per the germline V gene, CDR1 is MNHEY and CDR2 is SVGAGI.

The CDR3 bases are TGTGCCAGCAGCTTTGGCGGGAGGGAGTTCTTC. Translating it yields CASSFGGREFF. The chain employs TRBV5-4 and TRBJ2-1; TRBD2 matches 9 bases. Trimming cost V 2 bases and J 14 bases; bases outside gene matches: 2. The CDR3 has 11 residues. Germline V CDR1 and CDR2: SGHNT, YYREEE (reference sequence).

J is TRBJ2-3 and V is TRBV2, with 10 nucleotides matching TRBD1. The CDR3 contains 14 residues. V lost 6 bases, J lost 4 bases, and 4 bases stayed unmatched. Germline V lookup: CDR1 SNHLY, CDR2 FYNNEI. Here the CDR3 reads CASSPGTGADTQYF. Here the CDR3 DNA reads TGTGCCAGCAGCCCCGGGACAGGGGCAGATACGCAGTATTTT.

The rearrangement links TRBV7-8 to TRBJ2-7, with 7 bases lining up with TRBD1. Germline V lookup: CDR1 SGHVS, CDR2 FQNEAQ. The trim removed 2 bases at V and 5 bases at J, leaving 6 bases unmatched. The CDR3 totals 14 residues. The CDR3 here is CASSLTSTGNEQYV. As DNA, the CDR3 is TGTGCCAGCAGCTTAACCTCGACAGGGAACGAGCAGTACGTC.